This T cell receptor beta chain was retrieved from a study of cytomegalovirus exposure and HLA in healthy donors. Study results and caveats: In vitro, three CMV-associated chains proved specific for CMV antigens. The records held CMV serostatus as the only immune exposure information. Rare TCR sequences predominated, though certain public TCRs were found in many donors.

It was with 60 Vbeta and 13 Jbeta primers that the PCR ran. Here immunoSEQ multiplex PCR was the method, and the copy in TCRdb shows in-frame clones only, minus some. The sample carries roughly 150,000 clones, about 68% recorded once. In regard to this clone: Its antigen is currently unknown.

Germline V CDR1 and CDR2: KGHSH, LQKENI. The CDR3 length is 15 residues. Trimming at V came to 0 bases and at J to 1 base, leaving 3 bases not matched to a gene. This clonotype originated in a human donor in good health. The rearrangement uses TRBV18 and TRBJ2-7, with TRBD2 matching over 7 bases. The sample taken for sequencing was PBMCs. The chain's CDR3 is CASSPPGGGSYEQYF. The DNA for the CDR3 is TGTGCCAGCTCACCACCGGGGGGGGGTTCCTACGAGCAGTACTTC.